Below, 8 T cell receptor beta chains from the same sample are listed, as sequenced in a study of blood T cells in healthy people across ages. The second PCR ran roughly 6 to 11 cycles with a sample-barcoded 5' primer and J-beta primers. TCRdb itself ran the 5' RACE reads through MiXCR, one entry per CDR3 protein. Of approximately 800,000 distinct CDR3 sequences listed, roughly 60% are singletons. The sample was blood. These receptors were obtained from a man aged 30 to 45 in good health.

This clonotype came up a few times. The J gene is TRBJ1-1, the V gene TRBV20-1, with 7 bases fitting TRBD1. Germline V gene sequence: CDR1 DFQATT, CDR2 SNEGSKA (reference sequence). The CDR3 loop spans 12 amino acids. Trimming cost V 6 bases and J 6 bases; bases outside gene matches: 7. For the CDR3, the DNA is TGCAGTGCCACAGGAGGGGGCGCTGAAGCTTTCTTT. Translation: CSATGGGAEAFF.

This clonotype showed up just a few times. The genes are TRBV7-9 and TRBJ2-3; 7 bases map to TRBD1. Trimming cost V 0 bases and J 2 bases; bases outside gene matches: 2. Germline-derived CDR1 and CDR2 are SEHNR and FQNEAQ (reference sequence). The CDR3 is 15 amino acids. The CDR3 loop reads CASSLAGQNTDTQYF. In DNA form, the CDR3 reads TGTGCCAGCAGCTTAGCGGGACAGAACACAGATACGCAGTATTTT.

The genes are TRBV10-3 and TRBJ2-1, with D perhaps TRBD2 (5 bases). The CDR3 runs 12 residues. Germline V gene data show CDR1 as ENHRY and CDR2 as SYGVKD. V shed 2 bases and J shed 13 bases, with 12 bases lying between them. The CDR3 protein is CAISETWETQFF. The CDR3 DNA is TGTGCCATCAGTGAGACTTGGGAGACCCAGTTCTTC.

The CDR3 DNA sequence: TGTGCCAGCAGCCAAGTCGGGGGCCCCTACGAGCAGTACTTC. Its protein product is CASSQVGGPYEQYF. The chain recombines TRBV14 with TRBJ2-7; either TRBD1 or TRBD2 may supply D (6 bases each). Germline-derived CDR1 and CDR2 are SGHDN and FVKESK. Deletions cut 1 base from V and 2 bases from J, with 9 bases between. The CDR3 is made up of 14 amino acids.

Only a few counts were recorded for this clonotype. The CDR3 spells CASRDLETSGLETQYF. The CDR3 nucleotides read TGTGCCAGCAGAGACCTTGAGACTAGCGGGTTAGAGACCCAGTACTTC. The chain joins TRBV27 to TRBJ2-5; 10 bases are shared with TRBD2. The CDR3 contains 16 residues. CDR1 is MNHEY, CDR2 SMNVEV, per germline (reference sequence). V shed 6 bases and J 4 bases; nucleotides not matched to a gene: 11.

The CDR3 spells CSARDGLLNEQYF. In DNA form, the CDR3 reads TGCAGTGCTAGAGACGGACTCCTGAACGAGCAGTACTTC. The chain uses TRBV20-1 and TRBJ2-4; possibly TRBD2 for D (5 bases). Matching the DNA end better, TRBJ2-7 makes the J call doubtful. The length of the CDR3 is 13 residues. Per the germline V gene, CDR1 is DFQATT and CDR2 is SNEGSKA (reference sequence).

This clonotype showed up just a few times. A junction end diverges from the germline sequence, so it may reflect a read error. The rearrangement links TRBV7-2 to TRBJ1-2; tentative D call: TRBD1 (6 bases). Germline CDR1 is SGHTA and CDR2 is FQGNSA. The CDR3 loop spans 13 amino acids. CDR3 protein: CATSARGNYGYTF. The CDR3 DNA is TGTGCCACCAGCGCAAGGGGGAATTATGGCTACACCTTC.

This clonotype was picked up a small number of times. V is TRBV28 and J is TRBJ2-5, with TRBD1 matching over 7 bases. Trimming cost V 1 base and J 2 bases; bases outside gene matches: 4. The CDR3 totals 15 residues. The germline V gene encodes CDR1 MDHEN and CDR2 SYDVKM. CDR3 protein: CASSLLGTEQETQYF. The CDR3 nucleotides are TGTGCCAGCAGTTTATTGGGGACAGAGCAAGAGACCCAGTACTTC.